This T cell receptor (beta chain) was observed in a study of T cell responses to AZD1222 COVID-19 vaccine. Clones were read by immunoSEQ multiplex PCR, and TCRdb kept only the in-frame ones, dropping some. The sample has 80,000 to 90,000 clones, approximately 90% seen once. The germline gives CDR1 LNHDA, CDR2 SQIVND (reference sequence). Trimming removed 6 bases from V and 1 base from J, with 15 bases in between. There are 15 residues in the CDR3. The source material was peripheral blood, sampled 28 days after the second AZD1222 dose. The chain employs TRBV19 and TRBJ2-5; tentative D call: TRBD1 (6 bases). This sequence was found in an adult who received the AZD1222 COVID-19 vaccine. The CDR3 sequence is CASSPGQSFQETQYF. The CDR3 DNA reads TGTGCCAGTAGCCCGGGACAAAGTTTCCAAGAGACCCAGTACTTC.